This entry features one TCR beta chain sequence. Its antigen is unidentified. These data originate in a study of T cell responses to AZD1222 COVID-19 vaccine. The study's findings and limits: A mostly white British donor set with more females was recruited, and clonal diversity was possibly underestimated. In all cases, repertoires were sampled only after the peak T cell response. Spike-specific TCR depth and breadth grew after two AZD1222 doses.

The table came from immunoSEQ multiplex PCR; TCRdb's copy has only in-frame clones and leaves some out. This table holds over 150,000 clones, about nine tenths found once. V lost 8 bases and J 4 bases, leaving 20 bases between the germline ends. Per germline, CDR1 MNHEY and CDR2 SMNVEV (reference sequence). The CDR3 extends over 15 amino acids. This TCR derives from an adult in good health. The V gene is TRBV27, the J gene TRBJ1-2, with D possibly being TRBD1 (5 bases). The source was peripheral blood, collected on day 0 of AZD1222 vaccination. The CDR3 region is CASGSGGTPVYGYTF. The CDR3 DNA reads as TGTGCCAGCGGTTCGGGGGGAACCCCTGTCTATGGCTACACCTTC.